Listed here are 29 T cell receptor beta chains from one sample, sequenced in a study of PD-L1 blockade in urothelial cancer (dated by TCRdb to between 2016 and 2019). Libraries came from the immunoSEQ multiplex PCR assay. TCRdb took over this immuneACCESS table, retaining in-frame rearrangements with V and J assigned. Such tables are incomplete; in checked studies, under half of the missing clones stem from an unresolved V gene, and the remainder is unexplained. The sample table lists 50,000 to 55,000 clones, roughly 75% of them with a count of one. Together, the top ten hold approximately 3.8% of the sample. The time point label on this specimen signifies: pretreatment peripheral blood. The sample was PBMCs, taken around atezolizumab (anti-PD-L1) treatment. The receptors shown here come from a man in his 70s with urothelial cancer.

This chain connects TRBV25-1 to TRBJ2-7, with 9 bases lining up with TRBD2. V gave up 5 bases and J gave up 3 bases; unmatched junction bases: 11. CDR1 is MGHDK and CDR2 is SYGVNS in the germline V gene. There are 16 residues in the CDR3. The CDR3 loop reads CASSNPSTSGDYEQYF. CDR3 bases: TGTGCCAGCAGTAACCCTTCGACTAGCGGAGACTACGAGCAGTACTTC.

The chain carries TRBV11-3 and TRBJ1-2, with D maybe TRBD1 (6 bases). CDR1 SGHNT and CDR2 YENEEA come from the germline V gene. The CDR3 sequence is 14 residues long. Between the trimmed V and J ends, which lost 7 bases and 2 bases, there was a span of 14 bases. This chain's CDR3 is CASTPDSRNYGYTF. The CDR3 nucleotides are TGTGCCAGCACTCCGGACAGCCGAAACTATGGCTACACCTTC.

The chain has TRBV6-5 and TRBJ1-2; the match to TRBD1 covers 9 bases. V lost 5 bases to trimming and J lost 5 bases; unmatched junction nucleotides: 9. There are 15 residues in the CDR3. The germline V gene has CDR1 MNHEY and CDR2 SVGAGI. The CDR3 DNA is TGTGCCAGCAGTCAAATAGGGACAGGGTCATATGGCTACACCTTC. Translated, it gives CASSQIGTGSYGYTF.

Here the CDR3 DNA reads TGTGCCAGCAGCTTTGGAGTCGACAGCACATATCAAGAGACCCAGTACTTC. Its translation is CASSFGVDSTYQETQYF. The rearrangement links TRBV11-2 to TRBJ2-5, with D perhaps matching TRBD1 (5 bases). V was clipped by 3 bases and J by 2 bases, with 19 bases between them. The CDR3 extends over 17 amino acids. Germline CDR1 reads SGHAT; CDR2 reads FQNNGV.

This chain connects TRBV7-9 to TRBJ1-2; D uncertain. Trimming pared 2 bases from V and 2 bases from J, leaving 9 bases between. Per the germline V gene, CDR1 is SEHNR and CDR2 is FQNEAQ (reference sequence). The CDR3 is made up of 14 amino acids. This chain's CDR3 is CASSLNPGNYGYTF. The CDR3 coding sequence is TGTGCCAGCAGCTTAAACCCGGGGAACTATGGCTACACCTTC.

The sample holds one count of this clone. The V and J genes are TRBV7-2 and TRBJ2-1; 13 bases fit TRBD2. V lost 4 bases, J lost 13 bases, and 13 bases stayed unmatched. Germline values: CDR1 SGHTA, CDR2 FQGNSA. The CDR3 sequence is 16 residues long. The CDR3 sequence is CASSSGGTSGARDQFF. The CDR3 coding sequence is TGTGCCAGCAGCTCAGGGGGGACTAGCGGGGCCCGAGACCAGTTCTTC.

The J gene is TRBJ1-2, the V gene TRBV28, with a weak D call TRBD1 (6 bases). Germline CDR1 and CDR2: MDHEN and SYDVKM. The CDR3 runs 13 residues. Trimming removed 7 bases at V and 4 bases at J, with 13 bases between. CDR3 sequence: CASTLSGAYGYTF. The CDR3 DNA is TGTGCCAGCACCCTATCAGGGGCCTATGGCTACACCTTC.

This sequence joins TRBV11-2 and TRBJ2-7; tentative D call: TRBD2 (5 bases). This CDR3 region has 15 residues. Per the germline V gene, CDR1 is SGHAT and CDR2 is FQNNGV. The germline V and J ends were trimmed by 2 bases and 2 bases, with 13 bases remaining between them. The DNA of the CDR3 is TGTGCCAGCAGCTTATACCCCGGAGGACCCTACGAGCAGTACTTC. Its translation is CASSLYPGGPYEQYF. Complete variable domain (other parts from reference TRBV11-2 and TRBJ2-7): EAGVAQSPRYKIIEKRQSVAFWCNPISGHATLYWYQQILGQGPKLLIQFQNNGVVDDSQLPKDRFSAERLKGVDSTLKIQPAKLEDSAVYLCASSLYPGGPYEQYFGPGTRLTVT.

V is TRBV2 and J is TRBJ1-1, with TRBD1 as a possible D gene (5 bases). The germline gives CDR1 SNHLY, CDR2 FYNNEI. CDR3 length equals 16 residues. Deletions cut 6 bases from V and 3 bases from J, with 20 bases between. For the CDR3, the DNA is TGTGCCAGCAGCGCTGGCGGGGGGACGGTATACACTGAAGCTTTCTTT. It translates to CASSAGGGTVYTEAFF.

This clone was found a few times. The chain carries TRBV2 and TRBJ2-7; possibly TRBD1 for D (6 bases). CDR1 and CDR2 (germline): SNHLY, FYNNEI. Trimming removed 4 bases at V and 5 bases at J, with 15 bases between. The CDR3 covers 14 residues. As DNA, the CDR3 is TGTGCCAGCAGTGTCGGAATGGGGGCGAACGAGCAGTACTTC. It yields the protein CASSVGMGANEQYF. The full variable domain, in which reference TRBV2 and TRBJ2-7 provide the parts outside the CDR3, is EPEVTQTPSHQVTQMGQEVILRCVPISNHLYFYWYRQILGQKVEFLVSFYNNEISEKSEIFDDQFSVERPDGSNFTLKIRSTKLEDSAMYFCASSVGMGANEQYFGPGTRLTVT.

This clone has just a few counts. This chain links TRBV19 with TRBJ1-4; D is undetermined. Germline assignment: CDR1 LNHDA and CDR2 SQIVND (reference sequence). V was shortened by 1 base and J by 7 bases, with 10 bases between the two germline ends. The CDR3 spans 14 residues. This chain's CDR3 is CASSIGRRGEKLFF. The CDR3 DNA reads as TGTGCCAGTAGTATAGGGCGACGAGGTGAAAAACTGTTTTTT.

V usage is TRBV30 and J usage is TRBJ2-1; 7 bases align to TRBD1. The J segment lost 3 bases and the V segment lost 0 bases, leaving 5 bases of the junction unmatched. There are 15 residues in the CDR3. Germline V lookup: CDR1 GTSNPN, CDR2 SVGIG (reference sequence). DNA of the CDR3: TGTGCCTGGAGTGTAAAGGCAGGGGGCTACAATGAGCAGTTCTTC. Translating it yields CAWSVKAGGYNEQFF. The variable domain in full, completed from reference TRBV30 and TRBJ2-1, reads SQTIHQWPATLVQPVGSPLSLECTVEGTSNPNLYWYRQAAGRGLQLLFYSVGIGQISSEVPQNLSASRPQDRQFILSSKKLLLSDSGFYLCAWSVKAGGYNEQFFGPGTRLTVL.

This chain connects TRBV7-8 to TRBJ1-3, with no clear D. Between the trimmed V and J ends, which lost 1 base and 4 bases, there was a span of 14 bases. This CDR3 has 16 amino acids. Looked up from germline, CDR1 is SGHVS and CDR2 is FQNEAQ. The CDR3 sequence is CASSLGRLLSGNTIYF. CDR3 nucleotides: TGTGCCAGCAGCTTAGGCAGGCTACTCTCCGGAAACACCATATATTTT.

This chain links TRBV10-2 with TRBJ1-2; TRBD1 matches at 7 bases. CDR1 and CDR2 from the germline V gene are WSHSY and SAAADI. The CDR3 runs 15 residues. V shed 5 bases and J 2 bases; nucleotides not matched to a gene: 8. In DNA form, the CDR3 reads TGCGCCAGCAGTTCCCTCAAAGGGGGCAACTATGGCTACACCTTC. It is translated as CASSSLKGGNYGYTF.

The J gene is TRBJ1-5, the V gene TRBV7-2; D not resolved. The CDR3 contains 13 residues. Germline values: CDR1 SGHTA, CDR2 FQGNSA. The V and J ends lost 1 base and 10 bases respectively, with 11 bases between them. The CDR3 coding sequence is TGTGCCAGCAGCTTAGAGGGAGGGCACCCCCAGCATTTT. It encodes CASSLEGGHPQHF.

The rearrangement uses TRBV5-4 and TRBJ1-2; D is unclear. Germline CDR1 SGHNT, CDR2 YYREEE (reference sequence). CDR3 length: 14 amino acids. V was cut by 0 bases and J by 4 bases, with 10 bases left in between. The CDR3 reads CASSLVPSSYGYTF. The CDR3 nucleotides read TGTGCCAGCAGCTTGGTTCCAAGTAGCTATGGCTACACCTTC.

The chain joins TRBV15 to TRBJ2-2; D is uncertain. The CDR3 is 15 residues long. Germline V gene lookup returns CDR1 LNHNV and CDR2 YYDKDF (reference sequence). The V and J ends lost 5 bases and 1 base respectively, with 11 bases between them. The CDR3 coding sequence is TGTGCCACCAGCCATGAGGCTAAGAACACCGGGGAGCTGTTTTTT. Encoded protein: CATSHEAKNTGELFF. Variable domain in full (rest from reference TRBV15 and TRBJ2-2): DAMVIQNPRYQVTQFGKPVTLSCSQTLNHNVMYWYQQKSSQAPKLLFHYYDKDFNNEADTPDNFQSRRPNTSFCFLDIRSPGLGDTAMYLCATSHEAKNTGELFFGEGSRLTVL.

The chain employs TRBV27 and TRBJ2-1; TRBD2 aligns across 13 bases. CDR3 length equals 17 residues. V dropped 2 bases and J dropped 10; count of bases not matched to a gene: 11. Germline V gene data show CDR1 as MNHEY and CDR2 as SMNVEV (reference sequence). The CDR3 loop reads CASSLQGLAGMSGEQFF. The CDR3 DNA follows: TGTGCCAGCAGTTTACAGGGACTAGCGGGGATGTCTGGGGAGCAGTTCTTC.

V and J are TRBV6-6 and TRBJ1-3; perhaps TRBD1 as D (6 bases). The CDR3 covers 14 residues. From germline, CDR1 is MNHNY and CDR2 SVGAGI (reference sequence). V shed 5 bases and J shed 6 bases, with 14 bases lying between them. The CDR3: CASSLGGQVNTIYF. DNA of the CDR3: TGTGCCAGCAGTCTCGGGGGGCAAGTAAACACCATATATTTT.

The chain links TRBV5-1 to TRBJ2-1; D is uncertain. Trimming stripped 0 bases from V and 4 bases from J, with 2 bases between. CDR1 is SGHRS, CDR2 YFSETQ, per germline. This CDR3 is 12 amino acids long. Here the CDR3 reads CASSLAYNEQFF. In DNA form, the CDR3 reads TGCGCCAGCAGCTTGGCGTACAATGAGCAGTTCTTC.

V usage is TRBV7-2 and J usage is TRBJ2-7; 10 positions agree with TRBD2. Germline loops: CDR1 SGHTA, CDR2 FQGNSA. V trimming: 3 bases; J trimming: 2 bases; junction bases outside the gene matches: 1. The CDR3 length is 14 residues. CDR3: CASSLGLATYEQYF. The CDR3 DNA follows: TGTGCCAGCAGCTTGGGACTAGCGACCTACGAGCAGTACTTC.

This rearrangement joins TRBV4-3 to TRBJ1-2; 9 nucleotides align to TRBD1. The CDR3 covers 14 residues. Germline V gene lookup returns CDR1 LGHNA and CDR2 YSLEER. V shed 4 bases and J 8 bases; nucleotides not matched to a gene: 8. The CDR3 loop is CASSPGQGFRGYTF. CDR3 sequence (DNA): TGCGCCAGCAGCCCCGGACAGGGGTTTAGAGGCTACACCTTC.

This clone was counted a few times. The V gene is TRBV30, the J gene TRBJ2-7; 9 nucleotides align to TRBD1. V lost 3 bases and J lost 0; bases outside the gene matches: 6. CDR1 GTSNPN and CDR2 SVGIG come from the germline V gene (reference sequence). CDR3 size: 15 residues. The CDR3 loop reads CAWSPGTGSSYEQYF. CDR3 DNA: TGTGCCTGGAGCCCCGGGACAGGGAGCTCCTACGAGCAGTACTTC. The variable domain in full, with the rest retrieved from reference TRBV30 and TRBJ2-7, is SQTIHQWPATLVQPVGSPLSLECTVEGTSNPNLYWYRQAAGRGLQLLFYSVGIGQISSEVPQNLSASRPQDRQFILSSKKLLLSDSGFYLCAWSPGTGSSYEQYFGPGTRLTVT.

V gene TRBV7-3 combines with J gene TRBJ1-1, with D possibly matching TRBD1 (5 bases). CDR3 size: 14 residues. CDR1 and CDR2 (germline): SGHTA, FQGTGA. V lost 2 bases, J lost 1 base, and 8 bases lay in between. The CDR3 spells CASSLQGRNTEAFF. The CDR3, as DNA: TGTGCCAGCAGCTTACAGGGTAGGAACACTGAAGCTTTCTTT. Supplemented by reference TRBV7-3 and TRBJ1-1, the full variable domain reads GAGVSQTPSNKVTEKGKYVELRCDPISGHTALYWYRQSLGQGPEFLIYFQGTGAADDSGLPNDRFFAVRPEGSVSTLKIQRTERGDSAVYLCASSLQGRNTEAFFGQGTRLTVV.

J is TRBJ1-2 and V is TRBV14, with D tentatively TRBD1 (6 bases). The germline V and J ends were trimmed by 2 bases and 0 bases, with 10 bases remaining between them. The CDR3 has 15 amino acids. Looked up from germline, CDR1 is SGHDN and CDR2 is FVKESK. The CDR3 loop reads CASSQTGQPNYGYTF. The CDR3 DNA reads as TGTGCCAGCAGCCAAACAGGGCAACCTAACTATGGCTACACCTTC. Together with reference TRBV14 and TRBJ1-2, the CDR3 gives the full variable domain: EAGVTQFPSHSVIEKGQTVTLRCDPISGHDNLYWYRRVMGKEIKFLLHFVKESKQDESGMPNNRFLAERTGGTYSTLKVQPAELEDSGVYFCASSQTGQPNYGYTFGSGTRLTVV.

V usage is TRBV7-8 and J usage is TRBJ1-2, with a weak D call TRBD1 (6 bases). In germline, CDR1 is SGHVS, CDR2 FQNEAQ. V shed 0 bases and J shed 0 bases, with 11 bases lying between them. The CDR3 sequence is 16 residues long. CDR3: CASSLAGAPANYGYTF. CDR3 coding DNA: TGTGCCAGCAGCTTAGCGGGGGCACCAGCTAACTATGGCTACACCTTC.

This chain joins TRBV7-9 and TRBJ1-3; 8 bases agree with TRBD1. V gave up 1 base and J gave up 3 bases; unmatched junction bases: 5. The germline CDR1 and CDR2 sequences are SEHNR and FQNEAQ (reference sequence). The CDR3 runs to 16 residues. CDR3 in amino acids: CASSLGQGTVGNTIYF. The CDR3 coding sequence is TGTGCCAGCAGCTTAGGACAGGGGACTGTTGGAAACACCATATATTTT.

The chain combines TRBV7-2 with TRBJ2-2; 10 nucleotides match TRBD1. V dropped 1 base and J dropped 7; count of bases not matched to a gene: 3. The CDR3 extends over 15 amino acids. The germline CDR1 and CDR2 sequences are SGHTA and FQGNSA. The CDR3 coding sequence is TGTGCCAGCAGCTTAGGGGGACAGGGGAACGGGGAGCTGTTTTTT. It codes for CASSLGGQGNGELFF.

The gene calls are TRBV7-2 and TRBJ2-1; tentatively, D is TRBD2 (6 bases). Germline V gene sequence: CDR1 SGHTA, CDR2 FQGNSA. V gave up 4 bases and J gave up 4 bases, with 23 bases separating them. The CDR3 consists of 18 residues. The CDR3 region is CASSSGPGVAEGYNEQFF. The CDR3 nucleotides read TGTGCCAGCAGCTCAGGCCCCGGCGTAGCGGAGGGATACAATGAGCAGTTCTTC.